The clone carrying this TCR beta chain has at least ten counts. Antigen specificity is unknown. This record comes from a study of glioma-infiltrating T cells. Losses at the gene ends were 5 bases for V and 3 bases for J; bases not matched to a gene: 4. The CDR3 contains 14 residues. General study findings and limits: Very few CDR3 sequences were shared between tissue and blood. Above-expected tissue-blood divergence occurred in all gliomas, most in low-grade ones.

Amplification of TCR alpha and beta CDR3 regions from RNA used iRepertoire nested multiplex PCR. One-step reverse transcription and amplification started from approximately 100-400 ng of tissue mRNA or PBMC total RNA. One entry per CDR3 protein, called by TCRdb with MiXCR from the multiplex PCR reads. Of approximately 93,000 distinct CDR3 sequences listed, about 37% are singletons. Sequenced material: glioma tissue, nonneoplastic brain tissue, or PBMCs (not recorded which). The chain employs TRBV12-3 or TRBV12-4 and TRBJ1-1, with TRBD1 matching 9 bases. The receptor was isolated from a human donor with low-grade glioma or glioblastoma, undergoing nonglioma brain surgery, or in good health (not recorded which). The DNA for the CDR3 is TGTGCCAGCAGTCCTACAGGGGGCTACACTGAAGCTTTCTTT. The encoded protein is CASSPTGGYTEAFF.